This T cell receptor beta chain was captured by sequencing in a study of blood T cell repertoires in COVID-19. On the study more broadly: T cells, B-cell-depleted T cells, or PBMCs supplied cDNA or gDNA.

Libraries were prepared by immunoSEQ multiplex PCR; TCRdb keeps only in-frame clonotypes and omits some of them. The repertoire has about 230,000 clones, 65% to 90% of them found once; the top ten carry roughly 12%. This clone was seen a handful of times. J gave up 6 bases and V 0 bases, and 9 bases lay outside the gene matches. There are 16 residues in the CDR3. Germline CDR1 reads MNHEY; CDR2 reads SVGAGI. The specimen was peripheral blood. The sequence came from a man aged 45 to 65 with COVID-19, enrolled during active disease. The genes are TRBV6-5 and TRBJ2-7; TRBD2 aligns across 9 bases. CDR3 sequence: CASSYSGGREGGEQYF. The CDR3 DNA is TGTGCCAGCAGTTACTCTGGGGGGCGGGAGGGCGGCGAGCAGTACTTC.